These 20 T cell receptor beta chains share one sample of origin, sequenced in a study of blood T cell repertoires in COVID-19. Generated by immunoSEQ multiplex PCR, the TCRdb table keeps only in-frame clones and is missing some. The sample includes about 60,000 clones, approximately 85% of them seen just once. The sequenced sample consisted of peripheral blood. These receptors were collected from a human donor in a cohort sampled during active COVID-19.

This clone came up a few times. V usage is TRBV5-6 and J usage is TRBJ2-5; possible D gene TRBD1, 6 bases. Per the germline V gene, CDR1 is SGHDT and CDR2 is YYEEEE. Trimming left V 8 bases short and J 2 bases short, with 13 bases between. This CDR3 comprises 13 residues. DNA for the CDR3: TGTGCCAGTACAGGGTGGCCACAAGAGACCCAGTACTTC. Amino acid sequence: CASTGWPQETQYF.

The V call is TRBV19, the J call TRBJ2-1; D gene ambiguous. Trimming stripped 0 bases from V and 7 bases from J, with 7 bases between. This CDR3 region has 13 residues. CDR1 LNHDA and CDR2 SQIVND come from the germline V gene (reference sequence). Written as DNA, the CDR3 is TGTGCCAGTAGTATAGATATTCGGAATGAGCAGTTCTTC. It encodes CASSIDIRNEQFF.

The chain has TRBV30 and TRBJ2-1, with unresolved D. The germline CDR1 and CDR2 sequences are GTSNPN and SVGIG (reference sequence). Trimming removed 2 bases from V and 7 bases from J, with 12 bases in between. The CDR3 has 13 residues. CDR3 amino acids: CAWSLELWNEQFF. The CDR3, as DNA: TGTGCCTGGAGTCTCGAGTTGTGGAATGAGCAGTTCTTC.

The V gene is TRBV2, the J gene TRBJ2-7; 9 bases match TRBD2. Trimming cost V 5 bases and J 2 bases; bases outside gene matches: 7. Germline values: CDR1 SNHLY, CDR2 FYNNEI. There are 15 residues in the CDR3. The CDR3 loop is CASSPGAGGPYEQYF. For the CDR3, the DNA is TGTGCCAGCAGTCCTGGCGCGGGAGGGCCCTACGAGCAGTACTTC.

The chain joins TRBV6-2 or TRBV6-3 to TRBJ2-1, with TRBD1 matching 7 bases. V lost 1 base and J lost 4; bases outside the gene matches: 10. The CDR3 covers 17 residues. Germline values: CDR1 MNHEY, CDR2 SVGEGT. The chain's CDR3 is CASSYWTGNTGYNEQFF. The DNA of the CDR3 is TGTGCCAGCAGTTACTGGACAGGAAACACGGGGTACAATGAGCAGTTCTTC.

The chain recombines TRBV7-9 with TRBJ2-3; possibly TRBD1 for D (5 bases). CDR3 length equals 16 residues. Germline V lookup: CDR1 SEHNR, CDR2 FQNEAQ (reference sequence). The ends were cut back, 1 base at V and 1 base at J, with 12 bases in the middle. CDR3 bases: TGTGCCAGCAGCTTAGTCGCAGGGTGGGGCACAGATACGCAGTATTTT. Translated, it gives CASSLVAGWGTDTQYF.

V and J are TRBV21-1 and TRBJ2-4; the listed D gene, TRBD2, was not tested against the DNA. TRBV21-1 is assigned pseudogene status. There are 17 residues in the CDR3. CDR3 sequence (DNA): TGTGCCAGCAGCAAAGCCCGGAGAGGATCGGCCAAAAACATTCAGTACTTC. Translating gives CASSKARRGSAKNIQYF.

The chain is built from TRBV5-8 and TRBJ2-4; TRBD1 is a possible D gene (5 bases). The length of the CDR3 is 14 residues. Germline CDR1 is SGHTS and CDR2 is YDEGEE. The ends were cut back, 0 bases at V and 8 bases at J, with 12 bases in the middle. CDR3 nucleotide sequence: TGTGCCAGCAGCTTGGGCAGGGCGGTGGACATTCAGTACTTC. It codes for CASSLGRAVDIQYF.

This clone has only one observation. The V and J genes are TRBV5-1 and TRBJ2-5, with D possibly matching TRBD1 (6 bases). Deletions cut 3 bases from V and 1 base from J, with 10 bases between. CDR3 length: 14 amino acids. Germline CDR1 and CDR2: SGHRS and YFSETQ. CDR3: CASSSTGRQETQYF. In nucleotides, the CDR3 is TGCGCCAGCAGCTCGACAGGCCGCCAAGAGACCCAGTACTTC.

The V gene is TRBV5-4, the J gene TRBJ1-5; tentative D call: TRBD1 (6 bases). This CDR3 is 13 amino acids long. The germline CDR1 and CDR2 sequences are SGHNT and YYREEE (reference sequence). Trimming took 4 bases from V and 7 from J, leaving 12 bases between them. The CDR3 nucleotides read TGTGCCAGCAGCCTCGGACAGTCCCAGCCCCAGCATTTT. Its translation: CASSLGQSQPQHF.

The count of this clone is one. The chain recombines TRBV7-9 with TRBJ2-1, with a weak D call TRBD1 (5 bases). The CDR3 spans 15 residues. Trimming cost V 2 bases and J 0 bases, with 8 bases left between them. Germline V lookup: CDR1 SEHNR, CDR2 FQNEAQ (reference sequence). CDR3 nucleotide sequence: TGTGCCAGCAGCTTACCGGACATCTCCTACAATGAGCAGTTCTTC. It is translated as CASSLPDISYNEQFF.

The CDR3 reads CASSAGDYFSYEQYF. The CDR3 DNA reads TGTGCCAGCAGCGCCGGGGACTATTTCTCCTACGAGCAGTACTTC. The chain is built from TRBV21-1 and TRBJ2-7; the D call TRBD2 from the table was never checked on the DNA. TRBV21-1 is shown as a pseudogene. The CDR3 is 15 residues long.

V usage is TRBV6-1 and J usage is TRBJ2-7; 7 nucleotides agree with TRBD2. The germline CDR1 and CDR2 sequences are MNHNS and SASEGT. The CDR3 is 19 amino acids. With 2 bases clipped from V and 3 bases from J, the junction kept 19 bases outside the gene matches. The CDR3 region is CASSEFDNSPILAVYEQYF. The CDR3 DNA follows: TGTGCCAGCAGTGAATTCGATAACTCACCGATTCTAGCGGTCTACGAGCAGTACTTC.

CDR3 loop: CASSLLQGNSPLHF. The CDR3 DNA reads as TGTGCCAGCAGCTTACTACAGGGGAATTCACCCCTCCACTTT. This chain joins TRBV7-2 and TRBJ1-6; 7 nucleotides match TRBD1. The trim removed 2 bases at V and 7 bases at J, leaving 2 bases unmatched. Germline CDR1 and CDR2: SGHTA and FQGNSA. This CDR3 contains 14 residues. Combining the CDR3 with reference TRBV7-2 and TRBJ1-6 gives the whole variable domain GAGVSQSPSNKVTEKGKDVELRCDPISGHTALYWYRQSLGQGLEFLIYFQGNSAPDKSGLPSDRFSAERTGGSVSTLTIQRTQQEDSAVYLCASSLLQGNSPLHFGNGTRLTVT.

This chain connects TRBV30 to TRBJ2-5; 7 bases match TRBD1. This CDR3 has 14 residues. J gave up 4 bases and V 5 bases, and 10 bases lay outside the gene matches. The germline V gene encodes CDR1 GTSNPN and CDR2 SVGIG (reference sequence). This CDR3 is CAWAKIYRGETQYF. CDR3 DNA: TGTGCCTGGGCTAAGATCTACAGGGGAGAGACCCAGTACTTC.

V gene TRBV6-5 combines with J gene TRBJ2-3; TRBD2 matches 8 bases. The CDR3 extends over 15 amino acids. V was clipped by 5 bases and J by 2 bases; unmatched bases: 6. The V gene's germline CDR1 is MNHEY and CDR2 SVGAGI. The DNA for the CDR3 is TGTGCCAGCAGTAGACGGGGGGGGTACACAGATACGCAGTATTTT. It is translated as CASSRRGGYTDTQYF.

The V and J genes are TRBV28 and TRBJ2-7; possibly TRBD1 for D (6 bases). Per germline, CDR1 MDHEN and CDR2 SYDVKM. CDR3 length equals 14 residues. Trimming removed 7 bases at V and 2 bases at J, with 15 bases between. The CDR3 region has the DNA TGTGCCAGCAAACAGGGTATCCCTACCTACGAGCAGTACTTC. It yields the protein CASKQGIPTYEQYF.

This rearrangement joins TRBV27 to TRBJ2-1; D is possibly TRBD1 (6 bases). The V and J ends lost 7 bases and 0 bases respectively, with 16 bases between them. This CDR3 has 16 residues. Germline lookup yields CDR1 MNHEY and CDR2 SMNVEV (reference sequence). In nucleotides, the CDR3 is TGTGCCAGCACCCTAATGGGGACACGCTCCTACAATGAGCAGTTCTTC. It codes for CASTLMGTRSYNEQFF.

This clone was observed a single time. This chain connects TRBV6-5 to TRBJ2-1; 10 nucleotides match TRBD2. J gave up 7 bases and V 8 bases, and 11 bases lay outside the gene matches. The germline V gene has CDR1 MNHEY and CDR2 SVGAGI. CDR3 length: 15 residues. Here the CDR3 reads CASGPLAGSTNEQFF. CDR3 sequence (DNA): TGTGCCAGCGGCCCACTAGCGGGGTCCACGAATGAGCAGTTCTTC.

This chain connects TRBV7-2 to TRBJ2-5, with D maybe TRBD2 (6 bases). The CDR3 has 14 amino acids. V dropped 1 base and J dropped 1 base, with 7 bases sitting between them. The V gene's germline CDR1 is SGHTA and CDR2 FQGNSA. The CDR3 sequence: CASSLGGVQETQYF. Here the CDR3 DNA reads TGTGCCAGCAGCTTAGGGGGGGTCCAAGAGACCCAGTACTTC.